Below, 18 T cell receptor beta chains from the same sample are listed, as sequenced in a study of patients and donors after allogeneic stem cell transplantation. MiXCR, run by TCRdb on the RT-PCR reads, gives a single entry per CDR3 protein. The sample records around 150,000 distinct CDR3 sequences, over 25% being singletons. The material sequenced was blood, either unsorted or a sorted T cell fraction (not recorded which). These receptors were taken from a human donor who was either an allogeneic HSCT recipient or a stem cell or donor lymphocyte infusion donor (not recorded which). It is not recorded whose cells these are; they may come from a transplant donor.

In this sample, this clonotype turned up a few times. The chain has TRBV7-9 and TRBJ1-1; D gene ambiguous. CDR3 length: 14 amino acids. V was pared by 7 bases and J by 2 bases, with 14 bases between. Per germline, CDR1 SEHNR and CDR2 FQNEAQ (reference sequence). CDR3 sequence (DNA): TGTGCCAGCACCGTCGGGGTGACTAACACTGAAGCTTTCTTT. As protein: CASTVGVTNTEAFF. Full variable domain (outside the CDR3, taken from reference TRBV7-9 and TRBJ1-1): DTGVSQNPRHKITKRGQNVTFRCDPISEHNRLYWYRQTLGQGPEFLTYFQNEAQLEKSRLLSDRFSAERPKGSFSTLEIQRTEQGDSAMYLCASTVGVTNTEAFFGQGTRLTVV.

This rearrangement joins TRBV28 to TRBJ1-5; D not certain. This CDR3 comprises 12 residues. CDR1 MDHEN and CDR2 SYDVKM come from the germline V gene. Trimming removed 8 bases at V and 1 base at J, with 6 bases between. CDR3 loop: CASQESNQPQHF. The CDR3 DNA sequence: TGTGCCAGCCAGGAGAGCAATCAGCCCCAGCATTTT.

This clonotype has only a few counts. The rearrangement links TRBV10-3 to TRBJ1-2; D is perhaps TRBD1 (5 bases). CDR1 and CDR2 (germline): ENHRY, SYGVKD. CDR3 length: 12 residues. Trimming took off 6 bases at V and 4 bases at J, with 9 bases between the two ends. The CDR3 protein is CAISGDLYGYTF. The CDR3 nucleotides are TGTGCCATCAGCGGGGACCTCTATGGCTACACCTTC.

This chain links TRBV5-8 with TRBJ2-1, with TRBD2 identical over 11 bases. The CDR3 extends over 16 amino acids. The germline V gene encodes CDR1 SGHTS and CDR2 YDEGEE. V gave up 4 bases and J gave up 0 bases; unmatched junction bases: 3. The CDR3 region has the DNA TGTGCCAGCAGCATTAGCGGGAGGGCCTCCTACAATGAGCAGTTCTTC. It translates to CASSISGRASYNEQFF.

The V gene is TRBV9, the J gene TRBJ2-1; 9 bases agree with TRBD2. J was trimmed by 6 bases and V by 6 bases; bases with no gene match: 13. This CDR3 comprises 16 residues. The germline V gene encodes CDR1 SGDLS and CDR2 YYNGEE. The chain's CDR3 is CASTSEVASGINEQFF. In nucleotides, the CDR3 is TGTGCCAGCACCTCAGAGGTGGCTAGCGGGATCAATGAGCAGTTCTTC.

This clonotype was found many times. The J gene is TRBJ1-1, the V gene TRBV7-9; TRBD1 is a possible D gene (5 bases). The CDR3 contains 16 residues. Trimming took 5 bases from V and 3 from J, leaving 19 bases between them. Germline assignment: CDR1 SEHNR and CDR2 FQNEAQ (reference sequence). The CDR3 here is CASSINSPGLDTEAFF. The CDR3 DNA reads as TGTGCCAGCAGCATAAACTCTCCGGGACTGGACACTGAAGCTTTCTTT. The full variable domain, rest sourced from reference TRBV7-9 and TRBJ1-1, is DTGVSQNPRHKITKRGQNVTFRCDPISEHNRLYWYRQTLGQGPEFLTYFQNEAQLEKSRLLSDRFSAERPKGSFSTLEIQRTEQGDSAMYLCASSINSPGLDTEAFFGQGTRLTVV.

The chain is built from TRBV29-1 and TRBJ2-3, with D perhaps TRBD2 (5 bases). CDR3 length: 11 residues. Trimming removed 7 bases at V and 4 bases at J, with 9 bases between. Germline CDR1 SQVTM, CDR2 ANQGSEA. For the CDR3, the DNA is TGCAGCGGGCGGGTTTCAGATACGCAGTATTTT. Translation gives CSGRVSDTQYF.

This clonotype was observed a few times. The chain carries TRBV28 and TRBJ1-4; D remains ambiguous. The V and J ends lost 5 bases and 0 bases respectively, with 10 bases between them. The germline CDR1 and CDR2 sequences are MDHEN and SYDVKM. The CDR3 consists of 15 residues. In DNA, the CDR3 is TGTGCCAGCAGTCCAGCACCAGCAACTAATGAAAAACTGTTTTTT. Protein sequence: CASSPAPATNEKLFF.

This clonotype was counted a single time. In DNA, the CDR3 is TGCAGTGAAATCGGGACAGGGACCTACGAGCAGTACTTC. The encoded protein is CSEIGTGTYEQYF. V is TRBV20-1 and J is TRBJ2-7; TRBD1 agrees at 9 bases. The CDR3 consists of 13 residues. Germline CDR1 DFQATT, CDR2 SNEGSKA (reference sequence). After removal of 7 bases from V and 2 bases from J, the junction contained 6 bases not matched to a gene.

The sample holds one count of this clonotype. CDR3 nucleotide sequence: TGTGCCAGCTCACCAAATTGGGCTTCGAACACTGAAGCTTTCTTT. Translated, it gives CASSPNWASNTEAFF. The chain joins TRBV18 to TRBJ1-1; D is unclear. Germline CDR1 is KGHSH and CDR2 is LQKENI. The CDR3 covers 15 residues. V lost 2 bases and J 1 base, leaving 11 bases between the germline ends. Variable domain in full (rest from reference TRBV18 and TRBJ1-1): NAGVMQNPRHLVRRRGQEARLRCSPMKGHSHVYWYRQLPEEGLKFMVYLQKENIIDESGMPKERFSAEFPKEGPSILRIQQVVRGDSAAYFCASSPNWASNTEAFFGQGTRLTVV.

This rearrangement joins TRBV5-5 to TRBJ2-7, with a tentative D call TRBD2 (6 bases). V was pared by 4 bases and J by 3 bases, with 17 bases between. In germline, CDR1 is SGHKS, CDR2 YYEKEE (reference sequence). The CDR3 has 15 amino acids. CDR3 in amino acids: CASSLKRAPFYEQYF. In DNA, the CDR3 is TGTGCCAGCAGCCTCAAGCGGGCCCCGTTCTACGAGCAGTACTTC.

The chain links TRBV7-8 to TRBJ1-4; D possibly corresponds to TRBD1 (5 bases). Germline V lookup: CDR1 SGHVS, CDR2 FQNEAQ. The CDR3 sequence is 16 residues long. Deletions cut 3 bases from V and 0 bases from J, with 11 bases between. CDR3 protein: CASSFLQAPTNEKLFF. The CDR3 coding sequence is TGTGCCAGCAGCTTCTTACAGGCACCAACTAATGAAAAACTGTTTTTT.

The chain uses TRBV6-5 and TRBJ1-3; D perhaps matches TRBD1 (6 bases). The germline V and J ends were trimmed by 8 bases and 1 base, with 18 bases remaining between them. CDR1 is MNHEY, CDR2 SVGAGI, per germline. The CDR3 covers 16 residues. The CDR3 reads CASGFGGRNSGNTIYF. DNA for the CDR3: TGTGCCAGCGGATTTGGGGGGCGGAATTCTGGAAACACCATATATTTT.

The CDR3 DNA is TGTGCCAGCAGTTATGGGGGGAGAGGCACTGAAGCTTTCTTT. Translating it yields CASSYGGRGTEAFF. The V gene is TRBV6-2 or TRBV6-3, the J gene TRBJ1-1; tentatively, D is TRBD1 (5 bases). The CDR3 has 14 residues. The V and J ends lost 3 bases and 4 bases respectively, with 12 bases between them. Germline V gene data show CDR1 as MNHEY and CDR2 as SVGEGT.

The chain couples TRBV21-1 to TRBJ2-7. TRBV21-1 is given as a pseudogene. The CDR3 is made up of 13 amino acids. For the CDR3, the DNA is TGTGCCAGCAGCAAGGTGGGAAACTACGAGCAGTACTTC. It specifies CASSKVGNYEQYF.

The chain employs TRBV28 and TRBJ1-4, with 9 bases lining up with TRBD1. V was pared by 5 bases and J by 8 bases, with 6 bases of the junction left unmatched. CDR3 length: 14 amino acids. Germline loops: CDR1 MDHEN, CDR2 SYDVKM. CDR3 sequence reads: CASSTGGVEEKLFF. The CDR3 nucleotides are TGTGCCAGCAGTACAGGGGGCGTAGAGGAAAAACTGTTTTTT.

The chain joins TRBV2 to TRBJ2-6; D tentatively fits TRBD1 or TRBD2 (5 bases each). V was clipped by 6 bases and J by 0 bases, with 12 bases between them. Germline CDR1 SNHLY, CDR2 FYNNEI. The CDR3 runs to 16 residues. CDR3 nucleotide sequence: TGTGCCAGCAGGGGGACGGATGGCTCTGGGGCCAACGTCCTGACTTTC. Translation: CASRGTDGSGANVLTF.

The V and J genes are TRBV20-1 and TRBJ2-1; 7 bases line up with TRBD1. Germline CDR1 is DFQATT and CDR2 is SNEGSKA (reference sequence). CDR3 length: 16 amino acids. V was pared by 5 bases and J by 5 bases, with 15 bases of the junction left unmatched. The DNA of the CDR3 is TGCAGTGCTCCTCTAAGGCTAGGACAGGTCCACAATGAGCAGTTCTTC. Protein product: CSAPLRLGQVHNEQFF.